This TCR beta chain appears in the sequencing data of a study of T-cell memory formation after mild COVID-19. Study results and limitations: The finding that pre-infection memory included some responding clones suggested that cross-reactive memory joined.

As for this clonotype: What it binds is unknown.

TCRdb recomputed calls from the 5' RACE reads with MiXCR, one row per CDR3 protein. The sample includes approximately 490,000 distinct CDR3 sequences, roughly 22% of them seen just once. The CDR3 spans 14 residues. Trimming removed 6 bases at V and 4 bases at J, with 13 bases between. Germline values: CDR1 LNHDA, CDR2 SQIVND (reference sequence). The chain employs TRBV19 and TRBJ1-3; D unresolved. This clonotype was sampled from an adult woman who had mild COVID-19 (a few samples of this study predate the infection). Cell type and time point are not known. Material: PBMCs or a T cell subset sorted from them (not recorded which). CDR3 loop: CASSTTLGGNTIYF. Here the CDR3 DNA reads TGTGCCAGTAGCACTACCTTGGGGGGAAACACCATATATTTT.